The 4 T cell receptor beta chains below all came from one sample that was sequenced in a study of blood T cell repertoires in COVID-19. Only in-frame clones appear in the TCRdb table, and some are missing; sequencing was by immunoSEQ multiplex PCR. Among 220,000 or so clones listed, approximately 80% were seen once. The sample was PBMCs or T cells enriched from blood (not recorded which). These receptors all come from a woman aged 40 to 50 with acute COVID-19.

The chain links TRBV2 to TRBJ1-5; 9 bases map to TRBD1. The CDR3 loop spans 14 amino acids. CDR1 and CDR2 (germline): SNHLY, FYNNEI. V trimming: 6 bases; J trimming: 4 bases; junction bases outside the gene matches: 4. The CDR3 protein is CASSLDRGNQPQHF. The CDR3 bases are TGTGCCAGCAGCTTGGACAGGGGAAATCAGCCCCAGCATTTT.

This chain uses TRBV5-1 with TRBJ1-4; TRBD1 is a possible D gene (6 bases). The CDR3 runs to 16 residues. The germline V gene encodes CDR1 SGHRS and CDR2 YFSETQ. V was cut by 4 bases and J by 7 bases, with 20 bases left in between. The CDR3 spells CASSSTGGLGIEKLFF. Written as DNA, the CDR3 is TGCGCCAGCAGCAGTACTGGGGGCTTGGGCATTGAAAAACTGTTTTTT.

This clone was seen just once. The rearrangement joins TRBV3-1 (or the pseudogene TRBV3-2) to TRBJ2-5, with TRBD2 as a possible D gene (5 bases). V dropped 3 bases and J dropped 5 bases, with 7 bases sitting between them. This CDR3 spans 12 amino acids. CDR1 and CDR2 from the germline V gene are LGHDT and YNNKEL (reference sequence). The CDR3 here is CASSQGSETQYF. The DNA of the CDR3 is TGTGCCAGCAGCCAGGGGAGTGAGACCCAGTACTTC.

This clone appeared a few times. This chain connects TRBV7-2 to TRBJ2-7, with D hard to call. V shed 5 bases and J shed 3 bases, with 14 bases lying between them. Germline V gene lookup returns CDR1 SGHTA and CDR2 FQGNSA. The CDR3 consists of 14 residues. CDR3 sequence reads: CASSIAQSVYEQYF. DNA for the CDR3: TGTGCCAGCAGCATCGCACAGAGTGTCTACGAGCAGTACTTC. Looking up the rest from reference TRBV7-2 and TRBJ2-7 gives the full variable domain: GAGVSQSPSNKVTEKGKDVELRCDPISGHTALYWYRQSLGQGLEFLIYFQGNSAPDKSGLPSDRFSAERTGGSVSTLTIQRTQQEDSAVYLCASSIAQSVYEQYFGPGTRLTVT.